These 4 T cell receptor beta chains originate from one sample sequenced in a study of post-analysis software for immune sequencing data. Unique molecular identifiers were present in the TCR beta cDNA libraries. One entry per CDR3 protein, called by TCRdb with MiXCR from the PCR reads. The repertoire holds more than 450,000 distinct CDR3 sequences, 44% seen once, with approximately 1.7% in the top ten. No antigen has been identified for these receptors. Findings and limits, study-wide: Five or six TRBV segments, TRBV5-6, TRBV5-1 and TRBV20-1 among them, were found more frequent in patients than controls.

Sample: blood. The receptors stem from a girl aged 10-17 years with multiple sclerosis.

This rearrangement joins TRBV20-1 to TRBJ2-5, with a weak D call TRBD1 (6 bases). Trimming took off 0 bases at V and 1 base at J, with 15 bases between the two ends. The germline V gene has CDR1 DFQATT and CDR2 SNEGSKA (reference sequence). The CDR3 sequence is 16 residues long. CDR3 nucleotide sequence: TGCAGTGCTAGAGATGGTAGCAGGGGCCCCCAAGAGACCCAGTACTTC. Its translation: CSARDGSRGPQETQYF.

V and J are TRBV11-3 and TRBJ1-2, with D possibly TRBD1 on 5 matching bases. V dropped 3 bases and J dropped 4 bases, with 12 bases sitting between them. Per germline, CDR1 SGHNT and CDR2 YENEEA. This CDR3 comprises 14 residues. For the CDR3, the DNA is TGTGCCAGCAGCTTCGGGGGGATAAGCTATGGCTACACCTTC. Amino acid sequence: CASSFGGISYGYTF. Combining the CDR3 with reference TRBV11-3 and TRBJ1-2 gives the whole variable domain EAGVVQSPRYKIIEKKQPVAFWCNPISGHNTLYWYLQNLGQGPELLIRYENEEAVDDSQLPKDRFSAERLKGVDSTLKIQPAELGDSAVYLCASSFGGISYGYTFGSGTRLTVV.

This clonotype was seen a few times. The CDR3 bases are TGTGCCAGCAGCTCAACTCAGGTGAACTATGGCTACACCTTC. This translates into CASSSTQVNYGYTF. This rearrangement joins TRBV6-6 to TRBJ1-2; no clear D. Trimming cost V 6 bases and J 2 bases, with 13 bases left between them. CDR1 MNHNY and CDR2 SVGAGI come from the germline V gene (reference sequence). The CDR3 has 14 residues.

In regard to this clonotype: Germline and junction disagree at one end, which may indicate a read error. V and J are TRBV6-1 and TRBJ2-7; perhaps D is TRBD1 or TRBD2 (5 bases each). The length of the CDR3 is 14 residues. Germline V gives CDR1 MNHNS, CDR2 SASEGT. Here the CDR3 DNA reads TGCGCCAGCAGTGACCTCGGGACCGCATACGAGCAGTACTTC. Its translation is CASSDLGTAYEQYF.